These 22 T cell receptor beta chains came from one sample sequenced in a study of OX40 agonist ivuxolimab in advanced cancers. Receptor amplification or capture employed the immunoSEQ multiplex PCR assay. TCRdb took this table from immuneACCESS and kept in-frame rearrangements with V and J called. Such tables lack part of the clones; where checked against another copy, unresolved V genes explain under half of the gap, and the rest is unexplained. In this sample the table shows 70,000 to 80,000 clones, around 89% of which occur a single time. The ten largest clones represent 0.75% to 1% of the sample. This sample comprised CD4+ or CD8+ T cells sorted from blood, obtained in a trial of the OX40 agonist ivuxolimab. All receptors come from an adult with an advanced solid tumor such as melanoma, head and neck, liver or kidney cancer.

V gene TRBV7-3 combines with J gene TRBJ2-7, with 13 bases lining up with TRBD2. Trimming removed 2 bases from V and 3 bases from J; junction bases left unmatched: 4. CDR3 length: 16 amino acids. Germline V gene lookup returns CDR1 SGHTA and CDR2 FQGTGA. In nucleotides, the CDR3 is TGTGCCAGCAGCTTAGGAGGACTAGCGGGAGTCTACGAGCAGTACTTC. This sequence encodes CASSLGGLAGVYEQYF.

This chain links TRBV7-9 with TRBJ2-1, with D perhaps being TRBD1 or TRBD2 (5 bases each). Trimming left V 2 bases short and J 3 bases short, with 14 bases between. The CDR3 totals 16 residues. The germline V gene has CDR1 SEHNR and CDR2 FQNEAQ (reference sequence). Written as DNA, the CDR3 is TGTGCCAGCAGCTTATCCGACGGGGCCGTCTACAATGAGCAGTTCTTC. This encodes CASSLSDGAVYNEQFF.

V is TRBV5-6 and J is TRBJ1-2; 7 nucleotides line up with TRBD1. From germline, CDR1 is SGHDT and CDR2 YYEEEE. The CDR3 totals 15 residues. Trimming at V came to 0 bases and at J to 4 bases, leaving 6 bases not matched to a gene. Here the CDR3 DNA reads TGTGCCAGCAGCTTGGGGAACAGGGGTCTCTATGGCTACACCTTC. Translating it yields CASSLGNRGLYGYTF.

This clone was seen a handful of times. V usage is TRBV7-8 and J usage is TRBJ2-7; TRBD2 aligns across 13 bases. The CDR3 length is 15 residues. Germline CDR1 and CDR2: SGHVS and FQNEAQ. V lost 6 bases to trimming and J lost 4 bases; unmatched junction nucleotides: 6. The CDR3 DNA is TGTGCCAGCAGGTTGACTAGCGGGAGGACGTACGAGCAGTACTTC. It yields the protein CASRLTSGRTYEQYF.

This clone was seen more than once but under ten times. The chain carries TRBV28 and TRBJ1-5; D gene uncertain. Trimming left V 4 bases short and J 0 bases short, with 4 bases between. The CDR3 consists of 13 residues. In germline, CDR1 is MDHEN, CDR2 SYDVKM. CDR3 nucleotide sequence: TGTGCCAGCAGTTGGGATAGCAATCAGCCCCAGCATTTT. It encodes CASSWDSNQPQHF.

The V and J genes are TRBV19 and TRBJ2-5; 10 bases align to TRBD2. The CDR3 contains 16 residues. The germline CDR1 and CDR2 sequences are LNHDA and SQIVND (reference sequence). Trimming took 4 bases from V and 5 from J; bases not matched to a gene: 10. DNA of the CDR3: TGTGCCAGTAGTACCTACTCTAGCGGGAGAGGTGAGACCCAGTACTTC. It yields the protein CASSTYSSGRGETQYF.

In DNA form, the CDR3 reads TGTGCCAGCAGCGTAACCACTAGCGGGAGGAAAGAGACCCAGTACTTC. This translates into CASSVTTSGRKETQYF. V usage is TRBV9 and J usage is TRBJ2-5, with TRBD2 matching 12 bases. Germline V gene data show CDR1 as SGDLS and CDR2 as YYNGEE. The length of the CDR3 is 16 residues. The J segment lost 3 bases and the V segment lost 1 base, leaving 4 bases of the junction unmatched.

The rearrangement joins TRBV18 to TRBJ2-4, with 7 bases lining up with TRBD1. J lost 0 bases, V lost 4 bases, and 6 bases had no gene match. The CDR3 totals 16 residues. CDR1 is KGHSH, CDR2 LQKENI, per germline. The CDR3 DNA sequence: TGTGCCAGCTCACAACAGGGGAGAGGAGCCAAAAACATTCAGTACTTC. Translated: CASSQQGRGAKNIQYF.

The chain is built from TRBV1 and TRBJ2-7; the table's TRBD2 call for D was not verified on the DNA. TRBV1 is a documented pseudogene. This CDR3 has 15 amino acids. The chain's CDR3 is CTSSQRCAEPYEQYF. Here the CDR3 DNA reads TGCACCAGCAGCCAAAGGTGCGCGGAACCCTACGAGCAGTACTTC.

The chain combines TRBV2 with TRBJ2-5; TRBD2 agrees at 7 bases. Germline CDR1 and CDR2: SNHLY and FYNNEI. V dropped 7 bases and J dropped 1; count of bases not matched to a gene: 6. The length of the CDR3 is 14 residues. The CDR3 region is CASKRERGQETQYF. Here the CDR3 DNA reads TGTGCCAGCAAACGAGAGCGGGGCCAAGAGACCCAGTACTTC. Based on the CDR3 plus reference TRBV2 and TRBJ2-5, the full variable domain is EPEVTQTPSHQVTQMGQEVILRCVPISNHLYFYWYRQILGQKVEFLVSFYNNEISEKSEIFDDQFSVERPDGSNFTLKIRSTKLEDSAMYFCASKRERGQETQYFGPGTRLLVL.

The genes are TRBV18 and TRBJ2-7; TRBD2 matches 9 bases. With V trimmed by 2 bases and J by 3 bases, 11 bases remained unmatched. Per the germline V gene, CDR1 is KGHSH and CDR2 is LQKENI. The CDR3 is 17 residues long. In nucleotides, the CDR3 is TGTGCCAGCTCACCAGGACTGGTCGCGGGAGGGCTCTACGAGCAGTACTTC. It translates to CASSPGLVAGGLYEQYF.

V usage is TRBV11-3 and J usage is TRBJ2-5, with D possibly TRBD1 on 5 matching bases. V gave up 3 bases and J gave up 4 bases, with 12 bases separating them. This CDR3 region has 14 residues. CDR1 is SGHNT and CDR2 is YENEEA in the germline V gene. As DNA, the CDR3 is TGTGCCAGCAGCTTGACCAGGGTGTCAGAGACCCAGTACTTC. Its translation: CASSLTRVSETQYF.

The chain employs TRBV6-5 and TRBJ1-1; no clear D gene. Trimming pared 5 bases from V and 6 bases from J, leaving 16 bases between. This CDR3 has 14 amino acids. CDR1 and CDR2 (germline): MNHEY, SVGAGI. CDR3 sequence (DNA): TGTGCCAGCAGTCCCGACACCACTCTACCTGAAGCTTTCTTT. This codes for CASSPDTTLPEAFF.

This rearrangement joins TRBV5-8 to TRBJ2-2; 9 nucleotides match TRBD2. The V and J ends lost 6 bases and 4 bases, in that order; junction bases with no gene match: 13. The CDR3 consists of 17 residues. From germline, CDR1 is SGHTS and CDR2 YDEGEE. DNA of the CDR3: TGTGCCAGCAAGCTTCTGGGCCTAGCGGGACTCACCGGGGAGCTGTTTTTT. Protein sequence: CASKLLGLAGLTGELFF.

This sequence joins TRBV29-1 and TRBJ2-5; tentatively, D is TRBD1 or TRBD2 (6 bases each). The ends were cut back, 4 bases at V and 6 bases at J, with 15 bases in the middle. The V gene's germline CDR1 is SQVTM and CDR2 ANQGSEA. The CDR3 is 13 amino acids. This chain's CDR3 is CSVVMGAGKTQYF. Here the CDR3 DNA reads TGCAGCGTTGTCATGGGGGCGGGAAAGACCCAGTACTTC.

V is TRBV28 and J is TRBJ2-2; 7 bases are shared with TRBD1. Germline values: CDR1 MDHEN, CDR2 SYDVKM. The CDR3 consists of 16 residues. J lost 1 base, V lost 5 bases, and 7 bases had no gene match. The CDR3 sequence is CASSQRDSKNTGELFF. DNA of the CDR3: TGTGCCAGCAGTCAGAGGGACAGCAAGAACACCGGGGAGCTGTTTTTT.

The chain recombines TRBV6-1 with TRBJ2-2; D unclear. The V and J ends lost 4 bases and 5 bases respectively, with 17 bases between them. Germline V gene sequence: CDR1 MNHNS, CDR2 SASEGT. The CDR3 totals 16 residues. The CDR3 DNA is TGTGCCAGCAGTGGGGTACTAAGTCTTAGGACCGGGGAGCTGTTTTTT. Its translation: CASSGVLSLRTGELFF.

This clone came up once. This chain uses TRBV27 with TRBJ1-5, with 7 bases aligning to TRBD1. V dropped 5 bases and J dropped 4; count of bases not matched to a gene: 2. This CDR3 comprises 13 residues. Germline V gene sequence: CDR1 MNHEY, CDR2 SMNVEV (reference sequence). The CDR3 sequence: CASSEQGNQPQHF. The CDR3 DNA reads TGTGCCAGCAGTGAACAGGGGAATCAGCCCCAGCATTTT.

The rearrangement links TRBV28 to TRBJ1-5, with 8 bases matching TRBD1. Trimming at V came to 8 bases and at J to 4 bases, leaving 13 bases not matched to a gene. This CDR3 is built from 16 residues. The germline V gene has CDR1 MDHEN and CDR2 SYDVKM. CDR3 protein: CASWGRGRGLNQPQHF. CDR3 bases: TGTGCCAGCTGGGGGCGGGGCAGGGGGCTTAATCAGCCCCAGCATTTT.

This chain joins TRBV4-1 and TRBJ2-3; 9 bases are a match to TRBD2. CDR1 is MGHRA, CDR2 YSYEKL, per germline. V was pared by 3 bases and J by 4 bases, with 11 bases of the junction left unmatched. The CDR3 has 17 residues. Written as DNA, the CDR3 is TGCGCCAGCAGCCACACCCTAGCGGGAACCCGCCCAGATACGCAGTATTTT. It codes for CASSHTLAGTRPDTQYF.

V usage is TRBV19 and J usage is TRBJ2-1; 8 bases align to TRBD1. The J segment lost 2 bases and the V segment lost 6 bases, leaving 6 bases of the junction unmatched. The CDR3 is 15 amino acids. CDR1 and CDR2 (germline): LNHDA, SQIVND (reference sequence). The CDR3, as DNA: TGTGCCAGTAGCCTCCGGGACAGGACCTACAATGAGCAGTTCTTC. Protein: CASSLRDRTYNEQFF.

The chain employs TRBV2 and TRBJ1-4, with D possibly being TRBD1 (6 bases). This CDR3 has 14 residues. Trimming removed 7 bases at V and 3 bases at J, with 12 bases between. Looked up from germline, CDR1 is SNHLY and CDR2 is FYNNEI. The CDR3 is CASIKGQPNEKLFF. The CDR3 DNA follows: TGTGCCAGCATCAAAGGACAGCCTAATGAAAAACTGTTTTTT. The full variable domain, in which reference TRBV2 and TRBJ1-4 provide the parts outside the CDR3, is EPEVTQTPSHQVTQMGQEVILRCVPISNHLYFYWYRQILGQKVEFLVSFYNNEISEKSEIFDDQFSVERPDGSNFTLKIRSTKLEDSAMYFCASIKGQPNEKLFFGSGTQLSVL.